Presented here are 11 T cell receptor beta chains from one specimen sequenced in a study of cytomegalovirus exposure and HLA in healthy donors (TCRdb year 2017). Library method: the immunoSEQ multiplex PCR assay. The multiplex PCR relied on a mix of 60 forward primers for TCR Vbeta segments and 13 reverse primers for TCR Jbeta segments. This immuneACCESS table, as held by TCRdb, lists in-frame sequences with V and J called but not all clones. Of the missing ones, under half trace to an unresolved V gene in checked studies; the others have no known cause. Recorded for this sample are about 170,000 clones; approximately 71% of them occurred a single time. Together, the top ten hold about 1.6% of the sample. Sample: PBMCs. The receptor set was obtained from a girl between 5 and 17 years old in good health and CMV-seronegative.

This CDR3 is CSVLTGKRNTEAFF. The DNA for the CDR3 is TGCAGCGTTCTGACAGGCAAAAGAAACACTGAAGCTTTCTTT. The rearrangement joins TRBV29-1 to TRBJ1-1, with D possibly being TRBD1 (6 bases). Per the germline V gene, CDR1 is SQVTM and CDR2 is ANQGSEA. The CDR3 spans 14 residues. Trimming cost V 5 bases and J 2 bases, with 15 bases left between them. Complete variable domain (other parts from reference TRBV29-1 and TRBJ1-1): SAVISQKPSRDICQRGTSLTIQCQVDSQVTMMFWYRQQPGQSLTLIATANQGSEATYESGFVIDKFPISRPNLTFSTLTVSNMSPEDSSIYLCSVLTGKRNTEAFFGQGTRLTVV.

The chain uses TRBV6-1 and TRBJ2-5; possible D gene TRBD1, 6 bases. From germline, CDR1 is MNHNS and CDR2 SASEGT. This CDR3 region has 15 residues. V lost 2 bases, J lost 2 bases, and 12 bases lay in between. The CDR3 region is CASSEWGQEQETQYF. CDR3 bases: TGTGCCAGCAGTGAATGGGGGCAGGAGCAAGAGACCCAGTACTTC.

The V and J genes are TRBV2 and TRBJ1-2; D may be TRBD1 (6 bases). The germline V and J ends were trimmed by 6 bases and 7 bases, with 15 bases remaining between them. CDR1 is SNHLY, CDR2 FYNNEI, per germline. The CDR3 runs to 13 residues. The CDR3: CASRKGVSGGYTF. CDR3 in DNA: TGTGCCAGCAGGAAGGGGGTGTCTGGTGGCTACACCTTC.

This chain joins TRBV14 and TRBJ2-3; 9 bases map to TRBD1. The CDR3 runs to 15 residues. V was pared by 8 bases and J by 1 base, with 7 bases of the junction left unmatched. CDR1 SGHDN and CDR2 FVKESK come from the germline V gene. The CDR3 sequence: CASATRTGGTDTQYF. The DNA of the CDR3 is TGTGCCAGCGCCACCAGGACAGGGGGCACAGATACGCAGTATTTT. Full variable domain (outside the CDR3, taken from reference TRBV14 and TRBJ2-3): EAGVTQFPSHSVIEKGQTVTLRCDPISGHDNLYWYRRVMGKEIKFLLHFVKESKQDESGMPNNRFLAERTGGTYSTLKVQPAELEDSGVYFCASATRTGGTDTQYFGPGTRLTVL.

This chain joins TRBV29-1 and TRBJ1-2; 7 bases line up with TRBD1. V lost 6 bases to trimming and J lost 4 bases; unmatched junction nucleotides: 8. The CDR3 is 13 residues long. Germline values: CDR1 SQVTM, CDR2 ANQGSEA. Here the CDR3 reads CSVEGASTYGYTF. The CDR3 DNA reads as TGCAGCGTCGAGGGGGCGTCCACCTATGGCTACACCTTC.

This clone was counted a few times. The chain carries TRBV7-9 and TRBJ1-1; D is ambiguous. This CDR3 has 13 residues. The V gene lost 3 bases and the J gene lost 6 bases, with 11 bases spanning the gap. Per the germline V gene, CDR1 is SEHNR and CDR2 is FQNEAQ (reference sequence). The CDR3 reads CASSLGGTAEAFF. The CDR3 DNA sequence: TGTGCCAGCAGCTTGGGAGGTACCGCTGAAGCTTTCTTT.

This clone came up once. At one end, the junction sequence differs from germline, possibly due to a read error. The chain couples TRBV25-1 to TRBJ1-1; 9 bases line up with TRBD1. The CDR3 loop spans 17 amino acids. CDR1 is MGHDK and CDR2 is SYGVNS in the germline V gene. The CDR3 DNA reads as TGTGCCAGCAGTCCACAGGGGGCTAAGGGACGTGACACTGAAGTTTTCTTT. Encoded protein: CASSPQGAKGRDTEVFF.

This clone has only a few counts. The chain carries TRBV4-1 and TRBJ2-7; D may be TRBD1 (5 bases). V dropped 4 bases and J dropped 5 bases, with 15 bases sitting between them. Germline CDR1 and CDR2: MGHRA and YSYEKL. The CDR3 is made up of 14 amino acids. The CDR3 nucleotides read TGCGCCAGCAGCCTAAGCACAGGTCCCAACGAGCAGTACTTC. This encodes CASSLSTGPNEQYF.

The chain uses TRBV13 and TRBJ1-1; D is undetermined. V was trimmed by 4 bases and J by 1 base, leaving 10 bases between them. From germline, CDR1 is PRHDT and CDR2 FYEKMQ (reference sequence). The CDR3 sequence is 14 residues long. The CDR3 reads CASSSSRGNTEAFF. CDR3 DNA: TGTGCCAGCAGCTCGTCCCGGGGGAACACTGAAGCTTTCTTT.

The chain has TRBV13 and TRBJ1-5; a possible D gene is TRBD1 (5 bases). Germline CDR1 and CDR2: PRHDT and FYEKMQ (reference sequence). The CDR3 is 14 residues long. V was pared by 0 bases and J by 4 bases, with 7 bases between. CDR3 in DNA: TGTGCCAGCAGCTTAGGCGGGGGGAATCAGCCCCAGCATTTT. Translating it yields CASSLGGGNQPQHF.

The chain combines TRBV7-6 with TRBJ2-7; D gene uncertain. This CDR3 is 16 amino acids long. In germline, CDR1 is SGHVS, CDR2 FNYEAQ. Deletions cut 0 bases from V and 1 base from J, with 13 bases between. Here the CDR3 reads CASSLARPSDSYEQYF. The CDR3 DNA reads as TGTGCCAGCAGCTTAGCGAGGCCCTCAGATTCCTACGAGCAGTACTTC.